The 5 T cell receptor beta chains reported below all come from one sample, sequenced in a study of cytomegalovirus exposure and HLA in healthy donors. The PCR ran on 60 Vbeta and 13 Jbeta primers. This table comes from immunoSEQ multiplex PCR, and its TCRdb copy is limited to in-frame clones, with some not included. The repertoire consists of 90,000 to 100,000 clones, with roughly 77% occurring once and the leading ten covering 1.4%. The sequenced sample consisted of PBMCs. All receptors derive from a middle-aged man in good health and CMV-seronegative.

V gene TRBV27 combines with J gene TRBJ1-2; TRBD1 matches 11 bases. Per the germline V gene, CDR1 is MNHEY and CDR2 is SMNVEV (reference sequence). Trimming removed 1 base from V and 2 bases from J; junction bases left unmatched: 3. The CDR3 is 16 amino acids. CDR3 nucleotides: TGTGCCAGCAGTTTATTGAGGACAGGGGGCAACTATGGCTACACCTTC. Protein: CASSLLRTGGNYGYTF.

The J gene is TRBJ1-5, the V gene TRBV19; D ambiguous. The CDR3 runs 17 residues. With 6 bases removed from V and 4 bases from J, the gap between germline ends came to 22 bases. CDR1 LNHDA and CDR2 SQIVND come from the germline V gene (reference sequence). Written as DNA, the CDR3 is TGTGCCAGTAGGAACCTCATACGGGGAGATAGGAATCAGCCCCAGCATTTT. It is translated as CASRNLIRGDRNQPQHF. Full variable domain (missing parts from reference TRBV19 and TRBJ1-5): DGGITQSPKYLFRKEGQNVTLSCEQNLNHDAMYWYRQDPGQGLRLIYYSQIVNDFQKGDIAEGYSVSREKKESFPLTVTSAQKNPTAFYLCASRNLIRGDRNQPQHFGDGTRLSIL.

As for this clone: Relative to the germline gene, one junction end is altered; a read error may explain this. The chain uses TRBV7-2 and TRBJ1-2; 9 nucleotides match TRBD1. CDR1 is SGHTA and CDR2 is FQGNSA in the germline V gene. This CDR3 contains 14 residues. The CDR3 DNA follows: TGTGCCAGCACCTTAGAGACAGGGGGATACGACTACACCTTC. It specifies CASTLETGGYDYTF.

V usage is TRBV29-1 and J usage is TRBJ2-1, with 10 positions matching TRBD1. V trimming: 4 bases; J trimming: 7 bases; junction bases outside the gene matches: 4. This CDR3 region has 13 residues. The germline CDR1 and CDR2 sequences are SQVTM and ANQGSEA. The CDR3 region has the DNA TGCAGCGTTGGGACAGGGGGTTGGAATGAGCAGTTCTTC. Residues: CSVGTGGWNEQFF.

V gene TRBV27 combines with J gene TRBJ1-2; maybe TRBD1 (6 bases). Trimming left V 5 bases short and J 8 bases short, with 15 bases between. The CDR3 is 13 amino acids. Germline V lookup: CDR1 MNHEY, CDR2 SMNVEV (reference sequence). This CDR3 is CASSAQGFEGYTF. The CDR3 DNA sequence: TGTGCCAGCAGTGCACAGGGTTTTGAGGGCTACACCTTC.